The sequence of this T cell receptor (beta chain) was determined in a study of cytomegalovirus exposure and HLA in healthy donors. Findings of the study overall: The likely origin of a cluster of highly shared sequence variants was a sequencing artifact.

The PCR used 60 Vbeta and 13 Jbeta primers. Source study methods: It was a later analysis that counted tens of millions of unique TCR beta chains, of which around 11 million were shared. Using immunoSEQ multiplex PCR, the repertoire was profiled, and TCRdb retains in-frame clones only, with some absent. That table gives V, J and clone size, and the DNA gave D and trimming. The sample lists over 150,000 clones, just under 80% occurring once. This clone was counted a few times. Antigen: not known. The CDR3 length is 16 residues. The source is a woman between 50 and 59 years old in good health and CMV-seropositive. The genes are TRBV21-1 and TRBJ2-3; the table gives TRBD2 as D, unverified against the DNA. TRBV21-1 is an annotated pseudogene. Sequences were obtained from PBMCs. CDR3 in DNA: TGTGCCAGCAGCAGAAGAGTAGCGGGGGGGCCGGATACGCAGTATTTT. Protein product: CASSRRVAGGPDTQYF.